This is a list of T cell receptor beta chains from one sample in a study of cytomegalovirus exposure and HLA in healthy donors. The table came from immunoSEQ multiplex PCR; TCRdb's copy has only in-frame clones and leaves some out. The sample lists over 90,000 clones; 65% to 80% were seen once. Sequenced material: PBMCs. The receptors were gathered from a woman aged 18-29 years in good health and CMV-seropositive. Both conserved end residues are part of each CDR3. The order of the fields is V gene, J gene, CDR3 protein.

>TRBV5-6|TRBJ1-5
CASSLIRSNQPQHF
>TRBV30|TRBJ2-1
CAWSIPRLSALGEQFF
>TRBV27|TRBJ2-1
CASSLDSRLREQFF
>TRBV29-1|TRBJ2-1
CSVELAEHNEQFF
>TRBV4-3|TRBJ2-3
CASSPRQGGADTQYF
>TRBV6-1|TRBJ1-5
CASREGGWVNQPQHF
>TRBV27|TRBJ1-2
CASSLQGAGYGYTF
>TRBV11-3|TRBJ1-5
CASSQSYRIPYSNQPQHF
>TRBV11-2|TRBJ2-2
CASSPLAGARELFF
>TRBV5-1|TRBJ2-1
CASSWMGLAAYNEQFF
>TRBV4-3|TRBJ2-7
CASSQVVGTGDLYEQYF
>TRBV4-1|TRBJ1-3
CASSRGQGAIGNTIYF
>TRBV2|TRBJ2-5
CATSSSGLEQYF
>TRBV25-1|TRBJ2-2
CASSVGRLTGELFF
>TRBV19|TRBJ2-5
CASSIAPVGGASTKTQYF
>TRBV27|TRBJ2-7
CASSPAHRGLAYEQYF
>TRBV10-1|TRBJ1-1
CASRKTGPNTEAFF
>TRBV5-6|TRBJ2-5
CASSLGIQRRQETQYF
>TRBV28|TRBJ1-6
CASTPGTAHNSPLHF
>TRBV4-1|TRBJ1-5
CASSHGKGPGGNQPQHF
>TRBV28|TRBJ2-1
CASRGRREGRLRYNEQFF
>TRBV10-3|TRBJ1-5
CAISPLGGGNQPQHF
>TRBV2|TRBJ2-7
CASLSGSPYEQYF
>TRBV18|TRBJ1-2
CASSQKQGDYGYTF
>TRBV5-1|TRBJ2-3
CASSLGGTSTDTQYF
>TRBV7-9|TRBJ2-7
CASSGTRPYEQYF
>TRBV6-1|TRBJ1-2
CASSEAQGSYGYTF
>TRBV28|TRBJ2-1
CASMTGGPVDEQFF
>TRBV5-1|TRBJ1-3
CASSLNQGRSGNTIYF
>TRBV28|TRBJ1-2
CASSWGPVHTF
>TRBV5-1|TRBJ2-1
CASSLGTGGNNEQFF